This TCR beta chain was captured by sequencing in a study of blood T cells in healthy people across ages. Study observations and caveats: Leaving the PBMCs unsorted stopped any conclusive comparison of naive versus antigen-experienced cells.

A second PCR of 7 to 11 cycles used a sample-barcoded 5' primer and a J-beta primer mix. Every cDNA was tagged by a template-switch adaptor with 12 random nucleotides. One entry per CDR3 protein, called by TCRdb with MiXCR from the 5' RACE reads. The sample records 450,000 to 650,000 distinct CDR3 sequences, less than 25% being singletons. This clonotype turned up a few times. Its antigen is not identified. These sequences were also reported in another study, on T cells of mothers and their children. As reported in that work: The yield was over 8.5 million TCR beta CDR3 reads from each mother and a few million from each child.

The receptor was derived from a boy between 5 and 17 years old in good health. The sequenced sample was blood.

Here the CDR3 DNA reads TGTGCCAGCAGTCCACAGGACGCGCGCCACTGGGAGCAGTACTTC. It is translated as CASSPQDARHWEQYF. This chain uses TRBV6-2 or TRBV6-3 with TRBJ2-7; D may be TRBD1 (5 bases). Germline assignment: CDR1 MNHEY and CDR2 SVGEGT. V was cut by 5 bases and J by 7 bases, with 21 bases left in between. This CDR3 comprises 15 residues.